The TCR beta chain described here comes from a study of identical twins. This clonotype turned up a few times. V was shortened by 2 bases and J by 11 bases, with 19 bases between the two germline ends. Germline CDR1 and CDR2: SGHRS and YFSETQ. The CDR3 sequence is 14 residues long. One entry per CDR3 protein, called by TCRdb with MiXCR from the 5' RACE reads. The table records approximately 490,000 distinct CDR3 sequences, 20% to 25% of them present only once. This sample also belongs to another study, concerning yellow fever vaccine responses in identical twins.

The V call is TRBV5-1, the J call TRBJ1-2, with a weak D call TRBD1 (5 bases). The TCR sequence derives from a woman between 18 and 30 years old in good health. The sequencing sample was made of CD4+ T cells sorted from blood. CDR3 sequence: CASSLDRDSFDYTF. In DNA, the CDR3 is TGCGCCAGCAGCTTAGACCGGGACTCCTTCGATTACACCTTC.